Listed here are 19 T cell receptor beta chains from one sample, sequenced in a study of control samples from healthy donors and cancer patients. The repertoire was sequenced with immunoSEQ multiplex PCR; TCRdb's copy has only in-frame clones and lacks some. The table shows about 220,000 clones, with just under 95% occurring only once. The source material was blood. These receptors were collected from a man aged 45 to 65 in good health.

CDR3 region: CASSLMGTDEKLFF. The CDR3, as DNA: TGTGCCAGCAGTTTAATGGGAACGGATGAAAAACTGTTTTTT. This rearrangement joins TRBV28 to TRBJ1-4; D gene unclear. CDR1 is MDHEN and CDR2 is SYDVKM in the germline V gene. V was shortened by 2 bases and J by 6 bases, with 10 bases between the two germline ends. This CDR3 comprises 14 residues.

The chain carries TRBV6-5 and TRBJ1-5; a weak D match, TRBD1 (5 bases). This CDR3 is 14 amino acids long. CDR1 and CDR2 from the germline V gene are MNHEY and SVGAGI. Deletions cut 6 bases from V and 7 bases from J, with 16 bases between. The CDR3 DNA is TGTGCCAGCAGGCACAGGTCGCGGGGGCAGCCCCAGCATTTT. Translating gives CASRHRSRGQPQHF.

The J gene is TRBJ2-5, the V gene TRBV7-2; D is perhaps TRBD2 (6 bases). V shed 3 bases and J shed 7 bases, with 21 bases lying between them. CDR3 length: 16 residues. Germline V CDR1 and CDR2: SGHTA, FQGNSA. The CDR3 DNA sequence: TGTGCCAGCAGCTTGCGGGACGCCCGGACCACCTCGACCCAGTACTTC. Encoded protein: CASSLRDARTTSTQYF.

The rearrangement joins TRBV12-3 or TRBV12-4 to TRBJ1-2; the D is unclear. Trimming left V 6 bases short and J 8 bases short, with 13 bases between. The CDR3 has 12 amino acids. The CDR3 here is CASSPGVMGYTF. In DNA form, the CDR3 reads TGTGCCAGCAGCCCTGGGGTCATGGGCTACACCTTC.

The V and J genes are TRBV27 and TRBJ1-2; D remains ambiguous. The germline V and J ends were trimmed by 5 bases and 4 bases, with 17 bases remaining between them. CDR3 length: 15 amino acids. CDR1 MNHEY and CDR2 SMNVEV come from the germline V gene (reference sequence). The CDR3 reads CASSPMGIGFYGYTF. The CDR3, as DNA: TGTGCCAGCAGTCCCATGGGGATCGGTTTCTATGGCTACACCTTC.

The DNA of the CDR3 is TGTGCCATCAGCCCAAGAGACGAGCAGTTCTTC. It is translated as CAISPRDEQFF. The V and J genes are TRBV10-3 and TRBJ2-1; unclear D gene. The CDR3 loop spans 11 amino acids. Trimming left V 6 bases short and J 10 bases short, with 10 bases between. From germline, CDR1 is ENHRY and CDR2 SYGVKD.

The genes are TRBV5-4 and TRBJ1-1; the D gene is possibly TRBD1 (5 bases). Trimming took 5 bases from V and 0 from J, leaving 11 bases between them. This CDR3 has 14 amino acids. The germline gives CDR1 SGHNT, CDR2 YYREEE (reference sequence). The DNA of the CDR3 is TGTGCCAGCAGGGGGGGTATATTGAACACTGAAGCTTTCTTT. Protein sequence: CASRGGILNTEAFF. Full variable domain (outside the CDR3, taken from reference TRBV5-4 and TRBJ1-1): ETGVTQSPTHLIKTRGQQVTLRCSSQSGHNTVSWYQQALGQGPQFIFQYYREEENGRGNFPPRFSGLQFPNYSSELNVNALELDDSALYLCASRGGILNTEAFFGQGTRLTVV.

Turning to this clone: The identical CDR3 is also encoded by other nucleotide sequences in the sample. The rearrangement links TRBV4-2 to TRBJ1-1; perhaps TRBD1 as D (6 bases). The CDR3 is 14 amino acids. The V end was cut by 1 base, the J end by 5 bases, with 11 bases between. Germline-derived CDR1 and CDR2 are LGHNA and YNFKEQ. The chain's CDR3 is CASSQGNRDTEAFF. Here the CDR3 DNA reads TGTGCCAGCAGCCAAGGAAACAGGGATACTGAAGCTTTCTTT.

V is TRBV20-1 and J is TRBJ2-6; D not resolved. This CDR3 comprises 15 residues. V gave up 3 bases and J gave up 0 bases, with 9 bases separating them. Per germline, CDR1 DFQATT and CDR2 SNEGSKA (reference sequence). CDR3 bases: TGCAGTGCTAGTAGGCAGACCTCTGGGGCCAACGTCCTGACTTTC. It is translated as CSASRQTSGANVLTF.

This chain links TRBV28 with TRBJ1-5; 9 bases map to TRBD1. V trimming: 7 bases; J trimming: 5 bases; junction bases outside the gene matches: 9. Germline CDR1 is MDHEN and CDR2 is SYDVKM. The CDR3 spans 15 residues. CDR3 coding DNA: TGTGCCAGCAACTTTGGACAGGGGCGGTATCAGCCCCAGCATTTT. Translation gives CASNFGQGRYQPQHF.

The chain carries TRBV19 and TRBJ1-1; perhaps TRBD1 as D (5 bases). CDR1 and CDR2 from the germline V gene are LNHDA and SQIVND (reference sequence). V dropped 3 bases and J dropped 11 bases, with 13 bases sitting between them. This CDR3 is 12 amino acids long. The CDR3 region is CASSMRAGRAFF. DNA for the CDR3: TGTGCCAGTAGTATGAGGGCAGGGCGGGCTTTCTTT. The full variable domain, in which reference TRBV19 and TRBJ1-1 provide the parts outside the CDR3, is DGGITQSPKYLFRKEGQNVTLSCEQNLNHDAMYWYRQDPGQGLRLIYYSQIVNDFQKGDIAEGYSVSREKKESFPLTVTSAQKNPTAFYLCASSMRAGRAFFGQGTRLTVV.

This chain uses TRBV12-3 or TRBV12-4 with TRBJ1-5, with a possible D match to TRBD1 (6 bases). The CDR3 length is 13 residues. Trimming stripped 6 bases from V and 6 bases from J, with 12 bases between. This chain's CDR3 is CASSLQGVQPQHF. In nucleotides, the CDR3 is TGTGCCAGCAGCCTACAGGGAGTTCAGCCCCAGCATTTT.

The CDR3 region has the DNA TGTGCCATCGGTAAGGGGGAAGACTATGGCTACACCTTC. Its protein product is CAIGKGEDYGYTF. The rearrangement uses TRBV10-3 and TRBJ1-2; TRBD1 is a possible D gene (6 bases). Germline assignment: CDR1 ENHRY and CDR2 SYGVKD. This CDR3 has 13 residues. Deletions cut 8 bases from V and 3 bases from J, with 13 bases between.

This chain uses TRBV13 with TRBJ1-5; TRBD1 might be the D (5 bases). CDR3 length equals 14 residues. CDR1 is PRHDT and CDR2 is FYEKMQ in the germline V gene (reference sequence). Trimming removed 2 bases at V and 6 bases at J, with 11 bases between. The CDR3 region is CASSLRAGRQPQHF. The CDR3 coding sequence is TGTGCCAGCAGCTTAAGGGCAGGGCGTCAGCCCCAGCATTTT.

For the CDR3, the DNA is TGTGCCAGCAGTGCCTCGGGACAGGCTAATTCACCCCTCCACTTT. Translating gives CASSASGQANSPLHF. V and J are TRBV6-4 and TRBJ1-6; 8 bases map to TRBD1. With V trimmed by 4 bases and J by 6 bases, 5 bases remained unmatched. The germline CDR1 and CDR2 sequences are MRHNA and SNTAGT. The CDR3 is 15 residues long.

This sequence joins TRBV4-1 and TRBJ1-1; 7 nucleotides align to TRBD1. Germline V lookup: CDR1 MGHRA, CDR2 YSYEKL. V shed 4 bases and J 1 base; nucleotides not matched to a gene: 0. The CDR3 is 13 amino acids. This CDR3 reads CASSRQGNTEAFF. Written as DNA, the CDR3 is TGCGCCAGCAGCCGACAGGGGAACACTGAAGCTTTCTTT.

The rearrangement links TRBV12-3 or TRBV12-4 to TRBJ2-7, with D tentatively TRBD1 or TRBD2 (5 bases each). The CDR3 length is 13 residues. Trimming left V 7 bases short and J 6 bases short, with 16 bases between. In DNA, the CDR3 is TGTGCCAGCAAGTTGAGTGGGACCGCCGAGCAGTACGTC. Translated, it gives CASKLSGTAEQYV.

V gene TRBV19 combines with J gene TRBJ2-6; perhaps D is TRBD1 or TRBD2 (6 bases each). The CDR3 runs 15 residues. V shed 4 bases and J shed 3 bases, with 10 bases lying between them. CDR1 and CDR2 (germline): LNHDA, SQIVND (reference sequence). In DNA, the CDR3 is TGTGCCAGTAGTAATCGGGGGCTTGGGGCCAACGTCCTGACTTTC. This translates into CASSNRGLGANVLTF.

The rearrangement uses TRBV3-1 (or the pseudogene TRBV3-2) and TRBJ1-6; possible D gene TRBD1, 6 bases. CDR3 length equals 15 residues. Deletions cut 4 bases from V and 4 bases from J, with 11 bases between. Per germline, CDR1 LGHDT and CDR2 YNNKEL (reference sequence). DNA of the CDR3: TGTGCCAGCAGCCCACAGGGAAGATATAATTCACCCCTCCACTTT. This gives the protein CASSPQGRYNSPLHF.